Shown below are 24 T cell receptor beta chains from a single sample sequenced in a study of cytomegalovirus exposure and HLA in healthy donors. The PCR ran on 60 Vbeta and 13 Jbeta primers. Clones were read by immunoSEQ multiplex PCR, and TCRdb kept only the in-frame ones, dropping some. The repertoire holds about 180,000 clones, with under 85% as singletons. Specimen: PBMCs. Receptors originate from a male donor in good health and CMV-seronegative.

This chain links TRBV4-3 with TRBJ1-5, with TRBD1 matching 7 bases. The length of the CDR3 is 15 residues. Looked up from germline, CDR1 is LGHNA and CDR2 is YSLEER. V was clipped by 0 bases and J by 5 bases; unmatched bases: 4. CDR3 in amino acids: CASSQDSGQHQPQHF. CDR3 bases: TGCGCCAGCAGCCAAGATTCGGGACAGCATCAGCCCCAGCATTTT.

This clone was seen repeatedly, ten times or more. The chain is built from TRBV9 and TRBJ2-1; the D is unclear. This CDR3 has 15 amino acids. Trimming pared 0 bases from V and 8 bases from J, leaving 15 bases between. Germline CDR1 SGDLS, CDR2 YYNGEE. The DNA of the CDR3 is TGTGCCAGCAGCGTAGTAAGGTCGGAGCTTGATGAGCAGTTCTTC. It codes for CASSVVRSELDEQFF.

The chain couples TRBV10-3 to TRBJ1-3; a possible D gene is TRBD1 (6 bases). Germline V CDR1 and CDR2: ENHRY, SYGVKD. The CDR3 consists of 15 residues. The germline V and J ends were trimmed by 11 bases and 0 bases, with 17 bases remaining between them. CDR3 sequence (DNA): TGTGCCGCGGGGGGGGGCCCCATCTCTGGAAACACCATATATTTT. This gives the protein CAAGGGPISGNTIYF.

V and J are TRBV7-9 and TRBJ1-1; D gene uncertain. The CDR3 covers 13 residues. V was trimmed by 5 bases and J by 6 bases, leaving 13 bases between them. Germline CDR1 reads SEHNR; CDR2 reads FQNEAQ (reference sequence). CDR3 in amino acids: CASSPGGSPEAFF. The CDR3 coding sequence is TGTGCCAGCAGCCCCGGAGGGTCCCCTGAAGCTTTCTTT.

The CDR3 coding sequence is TGTGCCAGCAGCAATAATCGCGCCGAGCAGTACTTC. Translating gives CASSNNRAEQYF. The V call is TRBV7-6, the J call TRBJ2-7; unclear D gene. This CDR3 is 12 amino acids long. Trimming left V 5 bases short and J 6 bases short, with 11 bases between. In germline, CDR1 is SGHVS, CDR2 FNYEAQ.

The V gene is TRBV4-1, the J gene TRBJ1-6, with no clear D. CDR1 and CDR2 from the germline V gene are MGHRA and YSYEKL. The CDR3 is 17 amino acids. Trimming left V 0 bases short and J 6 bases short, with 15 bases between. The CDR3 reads CASSQDPGVGPNSPLHF. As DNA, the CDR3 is TGCGCCAGCAGCCAAGACCCCGGGGTAGGGCCTAATTCACCCCTCCACTTT.

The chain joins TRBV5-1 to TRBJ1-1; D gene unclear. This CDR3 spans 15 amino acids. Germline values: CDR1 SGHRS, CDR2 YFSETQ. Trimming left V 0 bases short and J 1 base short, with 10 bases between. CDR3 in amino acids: CASSLVPRENTEAFF. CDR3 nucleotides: TGCGCCAGCAGCTTGGTTCCTCGAGAGAACACTGAAGCTTTCTTT.

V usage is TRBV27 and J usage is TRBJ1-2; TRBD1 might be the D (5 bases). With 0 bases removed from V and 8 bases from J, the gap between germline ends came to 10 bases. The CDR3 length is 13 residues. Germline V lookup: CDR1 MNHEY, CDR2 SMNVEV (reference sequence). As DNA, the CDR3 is TGTGCCAGCAGTTTATCCCGGGGGGTAGGCTACACCTTC. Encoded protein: CASSLSRGVGYTF.

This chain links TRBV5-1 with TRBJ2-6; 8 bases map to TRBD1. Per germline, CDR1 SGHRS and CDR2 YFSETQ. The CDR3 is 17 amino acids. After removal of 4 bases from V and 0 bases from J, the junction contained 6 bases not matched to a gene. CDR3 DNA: TGCGCCAGCAGCCCGGGACAGGTTATCTCTGGGGCCAACGTCCTGACTTTC. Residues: CASSPGQVISGANVLTF.

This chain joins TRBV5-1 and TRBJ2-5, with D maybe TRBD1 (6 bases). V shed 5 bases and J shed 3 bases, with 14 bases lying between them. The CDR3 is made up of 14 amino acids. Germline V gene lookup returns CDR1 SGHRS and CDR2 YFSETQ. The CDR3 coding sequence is TGCGCCAGCAGTGACTGGGGGCGAGAAGAGACCCAGTACTTC. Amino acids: CASSDWGREETQYF.

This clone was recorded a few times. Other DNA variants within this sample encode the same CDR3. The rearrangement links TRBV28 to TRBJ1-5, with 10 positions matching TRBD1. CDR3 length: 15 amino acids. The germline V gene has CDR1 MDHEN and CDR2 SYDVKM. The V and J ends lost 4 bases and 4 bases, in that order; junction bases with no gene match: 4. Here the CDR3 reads CASSSRTGGNQPQHF. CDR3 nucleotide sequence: TGTGCCAGCAGTTCAAGGACAGGGGGTAATCAGCCCCAGCATTTT.

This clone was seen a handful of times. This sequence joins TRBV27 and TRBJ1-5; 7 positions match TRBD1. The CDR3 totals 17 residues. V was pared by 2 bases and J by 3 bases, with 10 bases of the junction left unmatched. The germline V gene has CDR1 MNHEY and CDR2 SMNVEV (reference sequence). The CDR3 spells CASSLPDRARSNQPQHF. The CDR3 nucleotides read TGTGCCAGCAGTTTACCCGACAGGGCTCGGTCCAATCAGCCCCAGCATTTT.

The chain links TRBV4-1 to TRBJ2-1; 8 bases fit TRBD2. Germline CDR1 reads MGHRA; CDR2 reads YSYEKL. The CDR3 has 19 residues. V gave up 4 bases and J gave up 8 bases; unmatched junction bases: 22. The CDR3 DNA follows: TGCGCCAGCAGCCTACGAAGTCCGATAGCAGCGGGAGAACGGCATGAGCAGTTCTTC. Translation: CASSLRSPIAAGERHEQFF.

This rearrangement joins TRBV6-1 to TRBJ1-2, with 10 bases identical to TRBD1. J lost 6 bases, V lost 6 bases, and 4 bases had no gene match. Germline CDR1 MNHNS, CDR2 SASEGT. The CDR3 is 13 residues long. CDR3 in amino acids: CASRAGQGDGYTF. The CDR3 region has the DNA TGTGCCAGCAGGGCTGGACAGGGGGATGGCTACACCTTC.

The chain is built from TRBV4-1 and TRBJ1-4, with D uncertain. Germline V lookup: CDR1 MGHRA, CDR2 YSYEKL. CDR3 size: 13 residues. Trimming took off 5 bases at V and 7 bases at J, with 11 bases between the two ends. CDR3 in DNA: TGCGCCAGCAGCATGTTGCAGGCTGAAAAACTGTTTTTT. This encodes CASSMLQAEKLFF.

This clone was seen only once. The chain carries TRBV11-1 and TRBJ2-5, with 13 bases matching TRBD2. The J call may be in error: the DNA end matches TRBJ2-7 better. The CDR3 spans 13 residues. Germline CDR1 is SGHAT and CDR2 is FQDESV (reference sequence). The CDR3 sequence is CASRGLAGIEQYF. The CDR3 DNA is TGTGCCAGCCGGGGACTAGCGGGAATCGAGCAGTACTTC.

Here the CDR3 reads CASRRDNQPQHF. CDR3 DNA: TGTGCCAGCAGACGGGACAATCAGCCCCAGCATTTT. This sequence joins TRBV6-1 and TRBJ1-5; D is uncertain. Per the germline V gene, CDR1 is MNHNS and CDR2 is SASEGT. This CDR3 is built from 12 residues. V lost 6 bases, J lost 3 bases, and 6 bases lay in between.

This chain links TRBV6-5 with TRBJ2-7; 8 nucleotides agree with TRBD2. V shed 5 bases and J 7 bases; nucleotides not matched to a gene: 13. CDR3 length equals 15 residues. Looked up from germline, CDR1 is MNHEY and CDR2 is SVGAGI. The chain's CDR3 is CASSTVAGSAREQYF. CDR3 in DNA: TGTGCCAGCAGTACAGTAGCGGGATCTGCGAGAGAGCAGTACTTC.

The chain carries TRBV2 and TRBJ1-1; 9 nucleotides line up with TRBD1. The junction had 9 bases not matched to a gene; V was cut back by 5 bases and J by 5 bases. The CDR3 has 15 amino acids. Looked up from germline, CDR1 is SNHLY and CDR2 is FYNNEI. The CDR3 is CASSPETGGGTEAFF. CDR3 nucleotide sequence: TGTGCCAGCAGTCCTGAGACAGGGGGTGGAACTGAAGCTTTCTTT. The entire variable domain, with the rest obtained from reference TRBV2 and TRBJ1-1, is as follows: EPEVTQTPSHQVTQMGQEVILRCVPISNHLYFYWYRQILGQKVEFLVSFYNNEISEKSEIFDDQFSVERPDGSNFTLKIRSTKLEDSAMYFCASSPETGGGTEAFFGQGTRLTVV.

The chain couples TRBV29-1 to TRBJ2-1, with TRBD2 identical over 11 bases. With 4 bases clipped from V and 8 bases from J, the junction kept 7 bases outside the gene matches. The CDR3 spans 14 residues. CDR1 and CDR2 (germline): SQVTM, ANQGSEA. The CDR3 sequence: CSVGTSGSKYEQFF. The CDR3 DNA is TGCAGCGTTGGCACTAGCGGGAGTAAGTATGAGCAGTTCTTC.

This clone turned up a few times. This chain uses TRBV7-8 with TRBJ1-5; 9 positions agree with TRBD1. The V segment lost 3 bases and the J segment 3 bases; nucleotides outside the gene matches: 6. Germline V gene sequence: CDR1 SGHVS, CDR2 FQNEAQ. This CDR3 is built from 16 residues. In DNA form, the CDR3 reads TGTGCCAGCAGCTTGGCCGGGACAGGGTTCAATCAGCCCCAGCATTTT. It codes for CASSLAGTGFNQPQHF. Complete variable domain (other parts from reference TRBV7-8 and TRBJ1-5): GAGVSQSPRYKVAKRGQDVALRCDPISGHVSLFWYQQALGQGPEFLTYFQNEAQLDKSGLPSDRFFAERPEGSVSTLKIQRTQQEDSAVYLCASSLAGTGFNQPQHFGDGTRLSIL.

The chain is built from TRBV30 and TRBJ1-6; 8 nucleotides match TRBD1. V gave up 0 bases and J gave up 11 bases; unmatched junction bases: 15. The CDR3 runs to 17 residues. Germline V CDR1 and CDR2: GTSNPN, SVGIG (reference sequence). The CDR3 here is CAWSVSFGQGYRAPLHF. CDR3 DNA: TGTGCCTGGAGTGTATCCTTCGGACAGGGATATCGGGCACCCCTCCACTTT.

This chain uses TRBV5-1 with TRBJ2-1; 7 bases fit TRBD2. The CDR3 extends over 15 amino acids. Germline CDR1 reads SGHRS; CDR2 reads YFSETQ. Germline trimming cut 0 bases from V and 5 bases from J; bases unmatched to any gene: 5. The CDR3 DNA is TGCGCCAGCAGCTTGGGGGCGGGGGTTAACAATGAGCAGTTCTTC. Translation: CASSLGAGVNNEQFF.

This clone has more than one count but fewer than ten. This CDR3 reads CASTTGGFGNTIYF. The CDR3 nucleotides are TGTGCCAGCACCACAGGGGGATTTGGAAACACCATATATTTT. This chain uses TRBV6-6 with TRBJ1-3; 8 nucleotides match TRBD1. The CDR3 runs 14 residues. Germline CDR1 and CDR2: MNHNY and SVGAGI (reference sequence). J lost 3 bases, V lost 7 bases, and 5 bases had no gene match.